Sequencing of this T cell receptor (beta chain) was carried out in a study of OX40 agonist ivuxolimab in advanced cancers. Whole-study context: The treatment was a fully human IgG2 OX40 agonist, ivuxolimab. A male proportion of more than 75% was recorded, with mean age 60 years and range 23 to 79. Three patients responded partially, comprising one with hepatocellular carcinoma and two with cutaneous melanoma. Study-level findings and limits: Both CD4+ and CD8+ T cell populations in blood had undergone clonal expansion by week 6 at 0.1 to 3.0 mg/kg.

Produced via immunoSEQ multiplex PCR; TCRdb's table is partial and in-frame only. The table has approximately 60,000 clones, almost 95% seen once. Germline V gives CDR1 LGHNA, CDR2 YSLEER. The CDR3 spans 18 residues. Trimming stripped 4 bases from V and 8 bases from J, with 26 bases between. With regard to this clone: The antigen remains unidentified.

The sample consisted of CD4+ or CD8+ T cells sorted from blood, taken in a trial of the OX40 agonist ivuxolimab. The chain recombines TRBV4-3 with TRBJ1-4; TRBD1 might be the D (6 bases). This TCR derives from an adult with an advanced solid tumor such as melanoma, head and neck, liver or kidney cancer. In DNA form, the CDR3 reads TGCGCCAGCAGCCCCAGGTTTGAGGGGGGCGCGAGTGAAGAAAAACTGTTTTTT. Translating it yields CASSPRFEGGASEEKLFF.